This TCR beta chain was identified during a study of control samples from healthy donors and cancer patients. The table came from immunoSEQ multiplex PCR; TCRdb's copy has only in-frame clones and leaves some out. The data show 150,000 to 200,000 clones, with approximately 94% seen just once and about 8.5% held by the top ten. The CDR3 consists of 14 residues. The germline V gene has CDR1 MNHEY and CDR2 SVGAGI. V was clipped by 2 bases and J by 5 bases; unmatched bases: 4. The clonotype was recovered from a woman in her forties in good health. The chain joins TRBV6-5 to TRBJ2-5; 8 bases are shared with TRBD2. Sequencing was carried out using blood. The CDR3: CASSYGVAGETQYF. The CDR3 DNA sequence: TGTGCCAGCAGTTACGGAGTAGCGGGGGAGACCCAGTACTTC.